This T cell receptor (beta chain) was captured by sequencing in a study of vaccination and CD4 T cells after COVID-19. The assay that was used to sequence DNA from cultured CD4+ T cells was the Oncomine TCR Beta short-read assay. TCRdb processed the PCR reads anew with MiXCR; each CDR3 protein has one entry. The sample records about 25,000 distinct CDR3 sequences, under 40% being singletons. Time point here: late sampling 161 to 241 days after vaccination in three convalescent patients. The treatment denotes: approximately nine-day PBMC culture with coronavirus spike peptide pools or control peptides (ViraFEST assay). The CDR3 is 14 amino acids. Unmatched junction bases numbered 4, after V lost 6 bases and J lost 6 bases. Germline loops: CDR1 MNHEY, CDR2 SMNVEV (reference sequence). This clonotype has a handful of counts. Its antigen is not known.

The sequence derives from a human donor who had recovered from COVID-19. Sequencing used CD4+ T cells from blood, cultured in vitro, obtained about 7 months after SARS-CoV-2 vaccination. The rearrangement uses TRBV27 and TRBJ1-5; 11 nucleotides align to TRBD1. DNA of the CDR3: TGTGCCAGCAGGCCGGGACAGGGGGTTCAGCCCCAGCATTTT. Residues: CASRPGQGVQPQHF.